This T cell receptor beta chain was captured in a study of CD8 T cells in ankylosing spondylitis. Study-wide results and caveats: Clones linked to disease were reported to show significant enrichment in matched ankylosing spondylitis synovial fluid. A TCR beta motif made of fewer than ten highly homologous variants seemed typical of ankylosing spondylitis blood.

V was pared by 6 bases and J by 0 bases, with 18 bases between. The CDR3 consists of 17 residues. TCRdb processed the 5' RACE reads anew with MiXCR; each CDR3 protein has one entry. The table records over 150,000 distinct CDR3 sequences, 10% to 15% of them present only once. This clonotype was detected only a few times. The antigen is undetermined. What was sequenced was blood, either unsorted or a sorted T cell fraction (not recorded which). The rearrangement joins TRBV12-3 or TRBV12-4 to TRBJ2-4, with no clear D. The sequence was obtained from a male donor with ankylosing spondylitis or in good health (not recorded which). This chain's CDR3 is CASSPLGPGIAKNIQYF. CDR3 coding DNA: TGTGCCAGCAGCCCCCTAGGCCCTGGAATAGCCAAAAACATTCAGTACTTC.